The 32 T cell receptor beta chains listed next were all sequenced from one sample in a study of blood T cells in healthy people across ages (dated by TCRdb to 2014 to 2015). Preparation of the library involved 5' RACE. Instrument used: Illumina HiSeq 2500. A second roughly 6 to 11 cycle PCR used a sample-barcoded 5' primer and a J-beta primer mix. TCRdb applied fastp at Q25 and MiXCR to the public reads, then kept only in-frame beta chains. Each record represents a unique CDR3 protein, reported with the most common genes and DNA among its rows. The sample has some 1,500,000 distinct CDR3 sequences on record, 35% to 45% of them singletons. The ten largest clonotypes hold around 4% of the sample. The sequenced sample consisted of blood. These receptors all stem from a woman aged 18 to 35 in good health.

The V and J genes are TRBV20-1 and TRBJ2-7; 8 bases fit TRBD1. Germline V gene sequence: CDR1 DFQATT, CDR2 SNEGSKA (reference sequence). The V gene end was trimmed by 2 bases and the J gene end by 5 bases; junction bases not matched to a gene: 8. This CDR3 spans 14 amino acids. The CDR3 DNA sequence: TGCAGTGCTAGACGAAGGACAGGGCAGCACGAGCAGTACTTC. This encodes CSARRRTGQHEQYF.

A note on this clonotype: The junction and the germline gene differ at one end; a read error may be behind it. CDR3 DNA: TGTGCCAGCAGTTTATCCACGGCATTAGCGGGGACCTACAAGCAGTACTTC. This sequence encodes CASSLSTALAGTYKQYF. The chain has TRBV27 and TRBJ2-7, with 8 bases identical to TRBD2. The CDR3 has 17 residues. Germline CDR1 reads MNHEY; CDR2 reads SMNVEV (reference sequence).

The chain links TRBV6-5 to TRBJ1-5; D possibly corresponds to TRBD1 (6 bases). CDR3 length: 15 residues. In germline, CDR1 is MNHEY, CDR2 SVGAGI. V lost 6 bases and J 10 bases, leaving 22 bases between the germline ends. The CDR3 is CASSPRLGAGGPQHF. The CDR3 coding sequence is TGTGCCAGCAGCCCCCGGCTGGGGGCCGGAGGACCCCAGCATTTT.

This chain joins TRBV20-1 and TRBJ2-1; D unresolved. This CDR3 has 11 amino acids. The germline V and J ends were trimmed by 1 base and 10 bases, with 8 bases remaining between them. Germline V gene sequence: CDR1 DFQATT, CDR2 SNEGSKA (reference sequence). The CDR3 nucleotides are TGCAGTGCTAGAGGACTTGCCGAGCAGTTCTTC. As protein: CSARGLAEQFF.

The V call is TRBV29-1, the J call TRBJ2-1; possibly TRBD2 for D (6 bases). From germline, CDR1 is SQVTM and CDR2 ANQGSEA. V gave up 7 bases and J gave up 9 bases, with 22 bases separating them. The CDR3 is 14 amino acids. The CDR3 loop reads CSARSGGTQGEQFF. In DNA form, the CDR3 reads TGCAGCGCTCGAAGTGGAGGGACGCAAGGTGAGCAGTTCTTC.

J is TRBJ2-3 and V is TRBV28; D is tentatively TRBD1 or TRBD2 (5 bases each). The germline V and J ends were trimmed by 7 bases and 6 bases, with 14 bases remaining between them. CDR3 length: 13 residues. Germline CDR1 is MDHEN and CDR2 is SYDVKM. The CDR3, as DNA: TGTGCCAGCACCCGGGACCTTCCCGATACGCAGTATTTT. This translates into CASTRDLPDTQYF.

The chain joins TRBV4-2 to TRBJ2-1, with 12 bases that match TRBD2. The CDR3 spans 18 residues. Germline CDR1 LGHNA, CDR2 YNFKEQ. V shed 4 bases, J shed 0 bases, and the junction held 7 bases outside the gene matches. CDR3 DNA sequence: TGTGCCAGCAGCCCGCTAGCGGGAGGGCAAGGCTCCTACAATGAGCAGTTCTTC. As protein: CASSPLAGGQGSYNEQFF.

This clonotype occurred a few times. V usage is TRBV28 and J usage is TRBJ1-3; tentative D call: TRBD1 (5 bases). Trimming removed 3 bases from V and 0 bases from J, with 9 bases in between. CDR1 is MDHEN and CDR2 is SYDVKM in the germline V gene. The CDR3 is 15 amino acids. CDR3 region: CASSLGTVSGNTIYF. In DNA form, the CDR3 reads TGTGCCAGCAGTTTGGGGACGGTCTCTGGAAACACCATATATTTT.

The chain links TRBV6-5 to TRBJ2-7; TRBD1 or TRBD2 may be the D gene (5 bases each). The CDR3 length is 14 residues. Germline assignment: CDR1 MNHEY and CDR2 SVGAGI. Trimming cost V 5 bases and J 3 bases, with 14 bases left between them. CDR3 in DNA: TGTGCCAGCAGTCCCGAGGGGAATGACTACGAGCAGTACTTC. Amino acids: CASSPEGNDYEQYF.

The count of this clonotype is one. The CDR3 ends on some other residue instead of the conserved phenylalanine or tryptophan, so this is likely a read error. This sequence joins TRBV12-3 or TRBV12-4 and TRBJ1-1, with D tentatively TRBD1 (6 bases). The V gene lost 5 bases and the J gene lost 7 bases, with 14 bases spanning the gap. CDR3 length: 13 amino acids. The CDR3 sequence: CASSTGYSSEAFL. CDR3 coding DNA: TGTGCCAGCAGTACAGGGTATAGTAGTGAAGCTTTCTTA.

CDR3 sequence reads: CASTLRGGQVNSPLHF. CDR3 DNA: TGTGCCAGCACCCTAAGAGGGGGACAGGTTAATTCACCCCTCCACTTT. The rearrangement joins TRBV28 to TRBJ1-6; 8 positions agree with TRBD1. Per the germline V gene, CDR1 is MDHEN and CDR2 is SYDVKM. With 7 bases clipped from V and 6 bases from J, the junction kept 11 bases outside the gene matches. This CDR3 region has 16 residues.

CDR3 nucleotide sequence: TGCGCCAGCAGCCAACGACTAGCGGGAGTTCAGTACAATGAGCAGTTCTTC. This gives the protein CASSQRLAGVQYNEQFF. The chain carries TRBV4-3 and TRBJ2-1; 12 nucleotides agree with TRBD2. This CDR3 is 17 amino acids long. The V gene end was trimmed by 2 bases and the J gene end by 4 bases; junction bases not matched to a gene: 6. CDR1 and CDR2 from the germline V gene are LGHNA and YSLEER.

This clonotype has just a few counts. The gene calls are TRBV30 and TRBJ1-2; D is unresolved. Germline CDR1 GTSNPN, CDR2 SVGIG (reference sequence). CDR3 length: 12 amino acids. V gave up 6 bases and J gave up 0 bases, with 8 bases separating them. The CDR3 spells CACRRPNYGYTF. The CDR3, as DNA: TGTGCCTGCAGGCGTCCTAACTATGGCTACACCTTC.

This chain connects TRBV27 to TRBJ2-5, with 12 bases matching TRBD2. After removal of 8 bases from V and 2 bases from J, the junction contained 15 bases not matched to a gene. Germline loops: CDR1 MNHEY, CDR2 SMNVEV (reference sequence). CDR3 size: 18 residues. The DNA of the CDR3 is TGTGCCAGCGCCTTCGGGCCTTTTCTAGCGGGGGGGCAAGAGACCCAGTACTTC. Translating gives CASAFGPFLAGGQETQYF.

The CDR3 region has the DNA TGTGCCAGCAGTTTACGGACGGTTCGGTTCTTC. This codes for CASSLRTVRFF. This chain uses TRBV12-3 or TRBV12-4 with TRBJ2-1; no clear D. V was clipped by 2 bases and J by 15 bases, with 11 bases between them. The CDR3 extends over 11 amino acids.

This clonotype was seen once. The limits of the CDR3 on the DNA are not certain, so only TCRdb's listed CDR3 is given. The V gene is TRBV20-1, the J gene TRBJ2-7; TRBD2 is the table's D call and was not checked against the DNA. Germline V gene data show CDR1 as DFQATT and CDR2 as SNEGSKA (reference sequence). The CDR3 sequence runs 15 residues, both termini included. The CDR3 region is CSANLVASGTGMEYF.

V usage is TRBV28 and J usage is TRBJ2-5, with 7 bases fitting TRBD1. Trimming cost V 5 bases and J 2 bases; bases outside gene matches: 5. The CDR3 is 14 residues long. Per the germline V gene, CDR1 is MDHEN and CDR2 is SYDVKM. CDR3 nucleotide sequence: TGTGCCAGCAGTGACAGGGTGGCACAAGAGACCCAGTACTTC. Protein: CASSDRVAQETQYF.

Note on this clonotype: One base away lies a much larger clone, so this may be a sequencing read error. J is TRBJ1-2 and V is TRBV20-1; tentative D call: TRBD1 (6 bases). The CDR3 sequence is 14 residues long. Germline V gives CDR1 DFQATT, CDR2 SNEGSKA (reference sequence). As DNA, the CDR3 is TGCAGTGCTAGTCATGCAGGGGCGACCTATGGCTGCACCTTC. Translating gives CSASHAGATYGCTF.

The V call is TRBV12-3 or TRBV12-4, the J call TRBJ1-6, with D uncertain. Between the trimmed V and J ends, which lost 1 base and 7 bases, there was a span of 11 bases. There are 15 residues in the CDR3. In DNA form, the CDR3 reads TGTGCCAGCAGTTTAGTCTTAGAGAAAAATTCACCCCTCCACTTT. Translated: CASSLVLEKNSPLHF.

The rearrangement links TRBV29-1 to TRBJ2-5; either TRBD1 or TRBD2 may supply D (5 bases each). The V and J ends lost 1 base and 5 bases respectively, with 11 bases between them. Looked up from germline, CDR1 is SQVTM and CDR2 is ANQGSEA. The CDR3 is made up of 13 amino acids. This CDR3 is CSVEAGTMETQYF. CDR3 nucleotide sequence: TGCAGCGTTGAAGCCGGGACGATGGAGACCCAGTACTTC. Based on the CDR3 plus reference TRBV29-1 and TRBJ2-5, the full variable domain is SAVISQKPSRDICQRGTSLTIQCQVDSQVTMMFWYRQQPGQSLTLIATANQGSEATYESGFVIDKFPISRPNLTFSTLTVSNMSPEDSSIYLCSVEAGTMETQYFGPGTRLLVL.

This clonotype was counted many times. CDR3 in amino acids: CSVVVRESYNEQFF. The CDR3 region has the DNA TGCAGCGTTGTGGTTAGAGAGAGTTACAATGAGCAGTTCTTC. The rearrangement links TRBV29-1 to TRBJ2-1; the D is unclear. Trimming left V 4 bases short and J 4 bases short, with 14 bases between. The CDR3 is 14 amino acids. Per germline, CDR1 SQVTM and CDR2 ANQGSEA.

There are a few counts of this clonotype. CDR3 DNA: TGCAGTGCATGGACGGGAAACACTGAAGCTTTCTTT. Amino acid sequence: CSAWTGNTEAFF. The chain recombines TRBV20-1 with TRBJ1-1; D not certain. The V gene's germline CDR1 is DFQATT and CDR2 SNEGSKA (reference sequence). V was pared by 6 bases and J by 2 bases, with 10 bases between. This CDR3 spans 12 amino acids.

This clonotype was picked up many times. The chain couples TRBV25-1 to TRBJ1-1; perhaps TRBD1 as D (5 bases). The CDR3 totals 13 residues. The germline CDR1 and CDR2 sequences are MGHDK and SYGVNS. V gave up 6 bases and J gave up 1 base, with 9 bases separating them. The CDR3 coding sequence is TGTGCCAGCAGAGGGGACGGGAACACTGAAGCTTTCTTT. Amino acids: CASRGDGNTEAFF. Drawing the rest from reference TRBV25-1 and TRBJ1-1, the complete variable domain is EADIYQTPRYLVIGTGKKITLECSQTMGHDKMYWYQQDPGMELHLIHYSYGVNSTEKGDLSSESTVSRIRTEHFPLTLESARPSHTSQYLCASRGDGNTEAFFGQGTRLTVV.

V and J are TRBV12-3 or TRBV12-4 and TRBJ2-7; TRBD2 matches 12 bases. V lost 4 bases and J lost 6; bases outside the gene matches: 7. The CDR3 sequence is 15 residues long. The CDR3 loop reads CASSSSGGVRSEQYF. The CDR3 nucleotides read TGTGCCAGCAGTTCTAGCGGGGGGGTTCGGTCCGAGCAGTACTTC.

The chain uses TRBV7-2 and TRBJ2-3, with TRBD2 matching over 10 bases. CDR1 is SGHTA, CDR2 FQGNSA, per germline. V lost 5 bases, J lost 1 base, and 9 bases stayed unmatched. The CDR3 extends over 17 amino acids. The CDR3 DNA follows: TGTGCCAGCAGCCACGTCTTAGCGGGGGGCGGCACAGATACGCAGTATTTT. As protein: CASSHVLAGGGTDTQYF. Variable domain in full (rest from reference TRBV7-2 and TRBJ2-3): GAGVSQSPSNKVTEKGKDVELRCDPISGHTALYWYRQSLGQGLEFLIYFQGNSAPDKSGLPSDRFSAERTGGSVSTLTIQRTQQEDSAVYLCASSHVLAGGGTDTQYFGPGTRLTVL.

This clonotype was observed a single time. The chain links TRBV2 to TRBJ2-3, with D possibly being TRBD2 (6 bases). Germline V gene lookup returns CDR1 SNHLY and CDR2 FYNNEI. CDR3 size: 14 residues. The V end was cut by 11 bases, the J end by 0 bases, with 15 bases between. In nucleotides, the CDR3 is TGTGCCTGTCAAGTGGGGGGTAGCACAGATACGCAGTATTTT. This sequence encodes CACQVGGSTDTQYF.

The chain combines TRBV2 with TRBJ2-1, with 13 bases fitting TRBD2. The J call may be mistaken, given a closer DNA end match to TRBJ2-7. This CDR3 comprises 18 residues. CDR1 and CDR2 (germline): SNHLY, FYNNEI. CDR3 nucleotide sequence: TGTGCCAGCACCATGCCGGGACTAGCGGGGAGCTCCTACAATGAGCAGTACTTC. It encodes CASTMPGLAGSSYNEQYF.

This chain links TRBV15 with TRBJ2-5, with 11 bases identical to TRBD2. This CDR3 has 18 residues. V was clipped by 3 bases and J by 1 base; unmatched bases: 10. In germline, CDR1 is LNHNV, CDR2 YYDKDF (reference sequence). CDR3 bases: TGTGCCACCAGCAGTAACCTCCTAGCGGGGGGCCTCCAAGAGACCCAGTACTTC. This encodes CATSSNLLAGGLQETQYF.

This clonotype has more than one count but fewer than ten. This chain joins TRBV12-3 or TRBV12-4 and TRBJ2-1, with 11 bases lining up with TRBD2. J was trimmed by 3 bases and V by 7 bases; bases with no gene match: 14. This CDR3 is 18 amino acids long. The chain's CDR3 is CASILGIAGGPVYNEQFF. CDR3 nucleotides: TGTGCCAGCATCCTTGGAATAGCGGGAGGGCCGGTCTACAATGAGCAGTTCTTC.

This clonotype was found many times. V and J are TRBV24-1 and TRBJ2-1, with 8 bases identical to TRBD1. The CDR3 runs 15 residues. With 4 bases clipped from V and 3 bases from J, the junction kept 4 bases outside the gene matches. Germline V lookup: CDR1 KGHDR, CDR2 SFDVKD. DNA for the CDR3: TGTGCCACCAGTGACGCAGGACAGGGCTACAATGAGCAGTTCTTC. Amino acids: CATSDAGQGYNEQFF.

The chain uses TRBV12-3 or TRBV12-4 and TRBJ2-3; TRBD1 matches at 9 bases. The CDR3 is made up of 16 amino acids. The V and J ends lost 6 bases and 2 bases, in that order; junction bases with no gene match: 9. CDR3 sequence: CASSLDRTGVTDTQYF. CDR3 sequence (DNA): TGTGCCAGCAGCTTGGATCGGACAGGGGTCACAGATACGCAGTATTTT.

The chain combines TRBV9 with TRBJ1-1; D uncertain. CDR1 is SGDLS, CDR2 YYNGEE, per germline. V gave up 5 bases and J gave up 4 bases, with 12 bases separating them. CDR3 size: 13 residues. In DNA, the CDR3 is TGTGCCAGCAGTGACCCGATTTCCACTGAAGCTTTCTTT. This codes for CASSDPISTEAFF. The full variable domain, completed using reference TRBV9 and TRBJ1-1, is DSGVTQTPKHLITATGQRVTLRCSPRSGDLSVYWYQQSLDQGLQFLIQYYNGEERAKGNILERFSAQQFPDLHSELNLSSLELGDSALYFCASSDPISTEAFFGQGTRLTVV.